This T cell receptor beta chain comes out of a study of blood T cell repertoires in COVID-19. Looking at the study overall: From T cells, B-cell-depleted T cells, or PBMCs came the material, which was cDNA or gDNA.

Original data processing: Amplification of reference gene primers provided the estimated nucleated cell counts. The repertoire was sequenced with immunoSEQ multiplex PCR; TCRdb's copy has only in-frame clones and lacks some. The DNA gave D and trimming, while V, J and clone size come from that table. The sample holds approximately 340,000 clones, approximately 90% seen once. This CDR3 spans 16 amino acids. CDR1 and CDR2 from the germline V gene are SGHKS and YYEKEE (reference sequence). Unmatched junction bases numbered 8, after V lost 0 bases and J lost 8 bases. The Seattle patients, enrolled during active infection, were followed longitudinally.

The sequencing input was peripheral blood. The sequence derives from a man aged 30 to 45 with COVID-19, enrolled during active disease. This rearrangement joins TRBV5-5 to TRBJ2-1; 10 bases fit TRBD1. CDR3 sequence (DNA): TGTGCCAGCAGCTTGGGCGACAGGGGGCGCATCGATGAGCAGTTCTTC. Its protein is CASSLGDRGRIDEQFF.